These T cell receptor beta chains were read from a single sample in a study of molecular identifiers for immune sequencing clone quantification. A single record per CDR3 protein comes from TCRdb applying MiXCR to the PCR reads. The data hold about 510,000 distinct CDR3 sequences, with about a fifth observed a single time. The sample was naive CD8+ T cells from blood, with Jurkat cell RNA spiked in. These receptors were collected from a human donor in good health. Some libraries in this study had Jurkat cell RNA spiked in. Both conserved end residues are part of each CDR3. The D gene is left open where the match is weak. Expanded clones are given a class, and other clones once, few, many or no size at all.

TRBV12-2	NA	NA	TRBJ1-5	CASLPTRRTSNQPQHF	TGTGCAAGTCTCCCCACGAGGAGGACTAGCAATCAGCCCCAGCATTTT
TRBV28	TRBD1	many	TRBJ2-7	CASSFLQGVGEQYF	TGTGCCAGCAGTTTCCTACAGGGGGTCGGCGAGCAGTACTTC
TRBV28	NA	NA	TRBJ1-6	CASSFWAGSSYNSPLHF	TGTGCCAGCAGTTTCTGGGCAGGCAGCTCCTATAATTCACCCCTCCACTTT
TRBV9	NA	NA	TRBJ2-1	CASSVALGWSRDNEQFF	TGTGCCAGCAGCGTAGCCCTCGGTTGGTCCCGAGACAATGAGCAGTTCTTC
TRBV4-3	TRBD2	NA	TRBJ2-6	CASSQGLAGTGANVLTF	TGCGCCAGCAGCCAAGGACTAGCGGGAACAGGGGCCAACGTCCTGACTTTC
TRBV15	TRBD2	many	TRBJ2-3	CATSRDETSGILDTQYF	TGTGCCACCAGCAGAGATGAGACTAGCGGGATTCTCGATACGCAGTATTTT
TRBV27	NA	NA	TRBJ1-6	CASSPPPAGRHNSPLHF	TGTGCCAGCAGCCCACCCCCAGCAGGCCGCCATAATTCACCCCTCCACTTT
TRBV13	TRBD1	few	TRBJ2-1	CASSPRDRGQGWQFF	TGTGCCAGCAGCCCCCGGGACAGGGGGCAAGGTTGGCAGTTCTTC
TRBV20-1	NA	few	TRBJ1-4	CSARARGPTRPNEKLFF	TGCAGTGCTAGAGCCCGGGGACCGACGCGGCCTAATGAAAAACTGTTTTTT
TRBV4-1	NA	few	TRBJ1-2	CASSQERKTNYGYTF	TGCGCCAGCAGCCAAGAGAGGAAGACTAACTATGGCTACACCTTC
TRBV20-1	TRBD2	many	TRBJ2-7	CSARDGAGGAYEQYF	TGCAGTGCTAGAGATGGGGCGGGAGGTGCCTACGAGCAGTACTTC
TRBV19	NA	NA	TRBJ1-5	CASSRGQPQHF	TGTGCCAGTAGTAGGGGTCAGCCCCAGCATTTT
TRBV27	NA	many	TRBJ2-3	CASSLYGTDTQYF	TGTGCCAGCAGTTTATACGGGACGGATACGCAGTATTTT
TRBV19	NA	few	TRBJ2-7	CASSIHDGPYEQYF	TGTGCCAGTAGTATTCACGACGGTCCCTACGAGCAGTACTTC
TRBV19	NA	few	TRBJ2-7	CASRPGQDGYEQYF	TGTGCCTCGCGACCCGGGCAGGACGGCTACGAGCAGTACTTC
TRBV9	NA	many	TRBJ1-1	CASSVGGPNTEAFF	TGTGCCAGCAGCGTAGGTGGACCGAACACTGAAGCTTTCTTT
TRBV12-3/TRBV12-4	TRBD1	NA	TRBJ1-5	CTSSSSGTGDYSNQPQHF	TGTACCAGCAGTTCCTCCGGGACAGGGGATTATAGCAATCAGCCCCAGCATTTT
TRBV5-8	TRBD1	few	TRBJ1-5	CASSRFREGAPDQPQHF	TGTGCCAGCAGCCGCTTTAGGGAGGGGGCGCCGGATCAGCCCCAGCATTTT
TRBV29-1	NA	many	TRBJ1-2	CSVEKGVNYGYTF	TGCAGCGTTGAAAAAGGGGTAAACTATGGCTACACCTTC
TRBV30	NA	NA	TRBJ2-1	CAWSLALHRFF	TGTGCCTGGAGCTTGGCCTTACACCGGTTCTTC
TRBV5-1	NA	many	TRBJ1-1	CASSLATGYTEAFF	TGCGCCAGCAGCTTGGCCACAGGGTACACTGAAGCTTTCTTT
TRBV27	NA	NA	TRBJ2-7	CASSPRGRMYEQYF	TGTGCCAGCAGTCCCCGGGGGCGCATGTACGAGCAGTACTTC